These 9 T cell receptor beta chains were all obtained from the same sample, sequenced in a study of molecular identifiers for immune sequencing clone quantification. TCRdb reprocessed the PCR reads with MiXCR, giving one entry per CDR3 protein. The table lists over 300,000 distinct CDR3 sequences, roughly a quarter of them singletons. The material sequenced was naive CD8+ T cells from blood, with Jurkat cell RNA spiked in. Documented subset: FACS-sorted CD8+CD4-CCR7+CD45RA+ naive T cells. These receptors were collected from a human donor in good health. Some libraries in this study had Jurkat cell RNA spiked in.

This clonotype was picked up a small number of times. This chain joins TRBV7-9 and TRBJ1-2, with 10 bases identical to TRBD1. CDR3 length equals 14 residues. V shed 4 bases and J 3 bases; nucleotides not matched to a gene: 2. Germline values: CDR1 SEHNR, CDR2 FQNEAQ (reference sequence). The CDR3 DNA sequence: TGTGCCAGCAGCTACGGGACAGGGGACTATGGCTACACCTTC. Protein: CASSYGTGDYGYTF.

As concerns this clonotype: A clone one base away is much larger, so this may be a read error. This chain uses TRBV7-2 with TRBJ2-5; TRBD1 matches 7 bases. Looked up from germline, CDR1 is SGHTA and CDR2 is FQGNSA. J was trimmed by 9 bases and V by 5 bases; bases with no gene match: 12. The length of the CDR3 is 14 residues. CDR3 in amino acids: CASSADRAYEPQYF. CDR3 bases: TGTGCCAGCAGCGCAGACAGGGCGTATGAGCCCCAGTACTTC.

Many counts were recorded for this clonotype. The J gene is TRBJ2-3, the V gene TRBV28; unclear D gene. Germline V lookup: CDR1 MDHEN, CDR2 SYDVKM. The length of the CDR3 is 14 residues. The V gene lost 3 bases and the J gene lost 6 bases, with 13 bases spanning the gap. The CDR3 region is CASSFGWSTDTQYF. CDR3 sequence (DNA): TGTGCCAGCAGTTTTGGCTGGTCCACGGATACGCAGTATTTT. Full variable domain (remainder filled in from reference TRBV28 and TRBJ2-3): DVKVTQSSRYLVKRTGEKVFLECVQDMDHENMFWYRQDPGLGLRLIYFSYDVKMKEKGDIPEGYSVSREKKERFSLILESASTNQTSMYLCASSFGWSTDTQYFGPGTRLTVL.

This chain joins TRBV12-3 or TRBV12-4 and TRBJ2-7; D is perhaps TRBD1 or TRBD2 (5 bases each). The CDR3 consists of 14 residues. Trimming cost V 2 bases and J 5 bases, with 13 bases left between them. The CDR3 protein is CASSLSQLGDEQYF. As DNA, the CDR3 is TGTGCCAGCAGTTTAAGCCAGCTGGGGGACGAGCAGTACTTC.

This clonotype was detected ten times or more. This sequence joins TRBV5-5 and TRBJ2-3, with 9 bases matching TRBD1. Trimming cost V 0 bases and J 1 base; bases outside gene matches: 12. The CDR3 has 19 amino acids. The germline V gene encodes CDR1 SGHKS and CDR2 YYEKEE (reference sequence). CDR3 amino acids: CASSLASIYRGQGTDTQYF. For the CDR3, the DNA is TGTGCCAGCAGCTTGGCGAGCATATACAGGGGGCAGGGCACAGATACGCAGTATTTT.

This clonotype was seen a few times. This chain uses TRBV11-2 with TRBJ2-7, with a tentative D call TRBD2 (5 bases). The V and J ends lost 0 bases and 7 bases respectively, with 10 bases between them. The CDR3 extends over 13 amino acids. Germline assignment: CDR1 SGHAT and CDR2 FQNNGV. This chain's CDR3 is CASSLDITGEQYF. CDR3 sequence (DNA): TGTGCCAGCAGCTTAGACATCACGGGGGAGCAGTACTTC.

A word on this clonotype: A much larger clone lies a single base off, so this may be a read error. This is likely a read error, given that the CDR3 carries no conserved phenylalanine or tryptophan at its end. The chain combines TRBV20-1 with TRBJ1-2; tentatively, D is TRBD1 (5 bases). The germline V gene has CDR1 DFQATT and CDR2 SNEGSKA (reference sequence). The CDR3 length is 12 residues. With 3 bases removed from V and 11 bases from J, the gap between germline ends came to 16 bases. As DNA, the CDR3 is TGCAGTGCTAGTTCACCAGCATCAGGGTACACCCTC. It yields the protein CSASSPASGYTL.

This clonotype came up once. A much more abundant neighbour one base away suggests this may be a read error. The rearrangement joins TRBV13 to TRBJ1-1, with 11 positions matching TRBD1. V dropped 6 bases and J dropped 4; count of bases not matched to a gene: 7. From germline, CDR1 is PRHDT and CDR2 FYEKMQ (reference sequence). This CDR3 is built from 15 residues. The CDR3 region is CASRSWTGGFTEAFF. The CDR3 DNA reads TGTGCCAGCAGATCCTGGACAGGGGGCTTCACTGAAGCTTTCTTT.

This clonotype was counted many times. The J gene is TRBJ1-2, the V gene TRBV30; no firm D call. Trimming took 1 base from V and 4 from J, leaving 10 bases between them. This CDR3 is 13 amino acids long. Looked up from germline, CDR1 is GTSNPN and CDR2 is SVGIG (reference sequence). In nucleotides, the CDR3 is TGTGCCTGGAGTGAGGGATCCTCCTATGGCTACACCTTC. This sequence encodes CAWSEGSSYGYTF. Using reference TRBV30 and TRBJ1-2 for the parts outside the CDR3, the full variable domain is SQTIHQWPATLVQPVGSPLSLECTVEGTSNPNLYWYRQAAGRGLQLLFYSVGIGQISSEVPQNLSASRPQDRQFILSSKKLLLSDSGFYLCAWSEGSSYGYTFGSGTRLTVV.